The 5 T cell receptor beta chains given below trace back to one sample, sequenced in a study of regulatory T cells in long-lasting Graves disease. With iRepertoire HTBI primers and Arm-PCR of CDR3 regions, TCR beta libraries were built. Via MiXCR, TCRdb re-called the multiplex PCR reads, giving one row per CDR3 protein. The profile shows 300,000 to 350,000 distinct CDR3 sequences, roughly 21% of them singletons. Time point specified: persistent/refractory GD, antithyroid drugs over 5 years with positive TRAb. PBMC-derived RNA was used for the TCR library. This sample comprised peripheral blood mononuclear cells (PBMCs), obtained when the disease was refractory, from a patient treated with antithyroid drugs. Receptors were obtained from a female donor with Graves disease.

The V gene is TRBV12-3 or TRBV12-4, the J gene TRBJ1-5, with TRBD1 as a possible D gene (6 bases). The CDR3 consists of 13 residues. Between the trimmed V and J ends, which lost 1 base and 8 bases, there was a span of 9 bases. CDR3 nucleotide sequence: TGTGCCAGCAGTTTAGGGGGGCTTAAGCCCCAGCATTTT. Protein product: CASSLGGLKPQHF.

The V gene is TRBV5-1, the J gene TRBJ1-2; D might be TRBD1 (6 bases). Trimming stripped 0 bases from V and 7 bases from J, with 10 bases between. Germline V lookup: CDR1 SGHRS, CDR2 YFSETQ. The CDR3 sequence is 13 residues long. Written as DNA, the CDR3 is TGCGCCAGCAGCTTGGAACAGGGCCGTGGCTACACCTTC. Its protein is CASSLEQGRGYTF.

The table lists this clonotype with many counts. The rearrangement links TRBV3-1 to TRBJ1-1; a possible D gene is TRBD1 (5 bases). Germline values: CDR1 LGHDT, CDR2 YNNKEL (reference sequence). Trimming took off 3 bases at V and 8 bases at J, with 16 bases between the two ends. The CDR3 sequence is 14 residues long. The CDR3 DNA is TGTGCCAGCAGCCAGGCGCTAGGGACCACGGAAGCTTTCTTT. This encodes CASSQALGTTEAFF.

This clonotype has only a few counts. One base away lies a much larger clone, so this may be a sequencing read error. The chain combines TRBV20-1 with TRBJ2-5; D gene unclear. Germline CDR1 reads DFQATT; CDR2 reads SNEGSKA (reference sequence). This CDR3 has 13 residues. This CDR3 is CSAREGPSETQHF. The CDR3 region has the DNA TGCAGTGCTAGAGAGGGCCCCTCCGAGACCCAGCACTTC.

The sample holds a few counts of this clonotype. This chain joins TRBV18 and TRBJ2-2; D not certain. Germline-derived CDR1 and CDR2 are KGHSH and LQKENI. The CDR3 spans 14 residues. V was trimmed by 3 bases and J by 5 bases, leaving 10 bases between them. CDR3 sequence (DNA): TGTGCCAGCTCACCGTGGGCGCGGACCGGGGAGCTGTTTTTT. It encodes CASSPWARTGELFF.